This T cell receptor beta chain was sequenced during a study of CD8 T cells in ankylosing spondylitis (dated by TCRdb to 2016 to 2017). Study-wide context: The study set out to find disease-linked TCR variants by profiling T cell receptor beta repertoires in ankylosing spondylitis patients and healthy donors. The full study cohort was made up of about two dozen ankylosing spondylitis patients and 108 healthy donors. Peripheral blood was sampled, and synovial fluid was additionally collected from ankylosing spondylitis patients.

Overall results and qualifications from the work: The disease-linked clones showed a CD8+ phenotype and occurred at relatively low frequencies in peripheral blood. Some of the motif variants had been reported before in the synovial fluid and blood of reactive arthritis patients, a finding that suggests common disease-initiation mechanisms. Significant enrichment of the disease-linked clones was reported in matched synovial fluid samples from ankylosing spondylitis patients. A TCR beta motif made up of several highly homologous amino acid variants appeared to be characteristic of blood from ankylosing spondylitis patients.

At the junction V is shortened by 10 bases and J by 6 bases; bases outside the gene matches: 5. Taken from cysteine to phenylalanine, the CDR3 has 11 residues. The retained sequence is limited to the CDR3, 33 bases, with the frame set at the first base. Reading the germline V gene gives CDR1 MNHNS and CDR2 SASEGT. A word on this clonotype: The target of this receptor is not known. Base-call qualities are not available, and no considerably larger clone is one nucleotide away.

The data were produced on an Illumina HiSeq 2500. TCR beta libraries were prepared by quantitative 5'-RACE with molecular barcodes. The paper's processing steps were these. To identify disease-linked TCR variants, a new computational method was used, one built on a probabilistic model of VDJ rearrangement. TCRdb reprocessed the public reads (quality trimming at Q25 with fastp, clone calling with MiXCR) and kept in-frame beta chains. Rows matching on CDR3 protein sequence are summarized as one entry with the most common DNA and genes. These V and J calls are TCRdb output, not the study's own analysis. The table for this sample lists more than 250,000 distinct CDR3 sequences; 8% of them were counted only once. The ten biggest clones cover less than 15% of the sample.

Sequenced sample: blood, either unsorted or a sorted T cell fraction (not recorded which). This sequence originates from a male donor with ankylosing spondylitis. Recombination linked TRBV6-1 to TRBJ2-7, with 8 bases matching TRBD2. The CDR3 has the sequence CATREGVEQYF. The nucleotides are TGTGCCACCCGGGAGGGGGTCGAGCAGTACTTC.